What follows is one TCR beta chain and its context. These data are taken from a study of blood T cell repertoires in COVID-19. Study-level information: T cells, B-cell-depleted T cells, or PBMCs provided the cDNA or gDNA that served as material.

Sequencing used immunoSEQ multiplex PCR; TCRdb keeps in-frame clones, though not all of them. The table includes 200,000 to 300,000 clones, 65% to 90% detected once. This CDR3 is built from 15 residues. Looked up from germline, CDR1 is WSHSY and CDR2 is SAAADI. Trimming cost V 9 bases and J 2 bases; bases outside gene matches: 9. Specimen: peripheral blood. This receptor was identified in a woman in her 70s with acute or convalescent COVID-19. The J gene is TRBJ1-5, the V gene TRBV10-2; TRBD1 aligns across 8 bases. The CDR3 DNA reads TGCGCCAGTTCCTCGGACAGGGTTGGCAATCAGCCCCAGCATTTT. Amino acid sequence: CASSSDRVGNQPQHF.